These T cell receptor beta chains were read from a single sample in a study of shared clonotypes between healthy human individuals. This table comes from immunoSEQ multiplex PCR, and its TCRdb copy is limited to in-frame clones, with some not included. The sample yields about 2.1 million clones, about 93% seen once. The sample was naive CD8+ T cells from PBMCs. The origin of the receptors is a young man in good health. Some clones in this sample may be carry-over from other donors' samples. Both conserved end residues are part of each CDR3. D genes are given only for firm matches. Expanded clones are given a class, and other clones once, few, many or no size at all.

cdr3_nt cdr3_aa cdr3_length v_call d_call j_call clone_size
TGTGCCAGCAGTACAAGGCCCGGGGAGCTGTTTTTT CASSTRPGELFF 12 TRBV28 . TRBJ2-2 .
TGTGCCAGCAGTTTATTAGGGACAGTTGGGAATCAGCCCCAGCATTTT CASSLLGTVGNQPQHF 16 TRBV27 TRBD1 TRBJ1-5 .
TGTGCCAGCAGTTCAGACAGGGGCGGTCGAGAGACCCAGTACTTC CASSSDRGGRETQYF 15 TRBV27 TRBD1 TRBJ2-5 .
TGTGCCAGCAGCTTGTCGGCCCGGTTCGGCGGGGGGGCCCCGGAGCAGTTCTTC CASSLSARFGGGAPEQFF 18 TRBV7-9 TRBD2 TRBJ2-1 .
TGTGCCAGCAGTTACTCTCCTCCGGAGAGCAATCAGCCCCAGCATTTT CASSYSPPESNQPQHF 16 TRBV6-5 . TRBJ1-5 .
TGTGCCAGCAGCTTAGCGCGTTACTCTACCTACGAGCAGTACTTC CASSLARYSTYEQYF 15 TRBV7-8 . TRBJ2-7 .
TGCAGCGTAGGACAGGGGAACACTGAAGCTTTCTTT CSVGQGNTEAFF 12 TRBV29-1 TRBD1 TRBJ1-1 once
TGTGCCAGCAGCTTGATGTTAGCGGGACGCGATGAGCAGTTCTTC CASSLMLAGRDEQFF 15 TRBV5-4 TRBD2 TRBJ2-1 .
TGTGCCAGCAGCCAAGCGTTTACAGGGGACGACACTGAAGCTTTCTTT CASSQAFTGDDTEAFF 16 TRBV4-2 TRBD1 TRBJ1-1 .
TGTGCCAGCAGTCGGACAGGGGCGAACACCGGGGAGCTGTTTTTT CASSRTGANTGELFF 15 TRBV28 TRBD1 TRBJ2-2 .
TGTGCCAGCAGTCCTGAGCAGGGTATGGACACCATATATTTT CASSPEQGMDTIYF 14 TRBV6-4 . TRBJ1-3 .
TGTGCCAGCAGCTTGAGCGGGAGGGCCCTCTACAATGAGCAGTTCTTC CASSLSGRALYNEQFF 16 TRBV5-4 TRBD2 TRBJ2-1 .
TGCGCCAGCAGCTCCAAGGGGGGGGCAGAGACCCAGTACTTC CASSSKGGAETQYF 14 TRBV5-1 . TRBJ2-5 .
TGTGCCACAACCCGCGGCGGGGAGCAGTTCTTC CATTRGGEQFF 11 TRBV27 . TRBJ2-1 .
TGTGCCAGCAGTTTAGGGGCTAGCGGCACCGGGGAGCTGTTTTTT CASSLGASGTGELFF 15 TRBV27 TRBD2 TRBJ2-2 .
TGTGCCAGCAGCGGGACAGGTGCCCAGGCCATATATTTT CASSGTGAQAIYF 13 TRBV9 TRBD1 TRBJ1-3 .
TGTGCCAGCAGTTTAGGCGGGAGATGGGTTAATGAGCAGTTCTTC CASSLGGRWVNEQFF 15 TRBV27 TRBD2 TRBJ2-1 .
TGTGCCAGCTTGAGGCTAGCGAAATACAATGAGCAGTTCTTC CASLRLAKYNEQFF 14 TRBV5-6 . TRBJ2-1 .
TGTGCCAGCAGCTTAGATCGCTCGGGGGGCACTGAAGCTTTCTTT CASSLDRSGGTEAFF 15 TRBV7-9 . TRBJ1-1 once
TGTGCCAGCAGGGGCGGGGTGGCCTACAATGAGCAGTTCTTC CASRGGVAYNEQFF 14 TRBV5-6 . TRBJ2-1 once
TGCGCCAGCAGCCAAGTAGTCTATTCCGCGAACACCGGGGAGCTGTTTTTT CASSQVVYSANTGELFF 17 TRBV4-1 . TRBJ2-2 .
TGTGCCAGCAGTACCGGGACCTACGAGCAGTACTTC CASSTGTYEQYF 12 TRBV27 . TRBJ2-7 few
TGTGCCAGCAGCAGACGGGAGGGATCTGGGGCCAACGTCCTGACTTTC CASSRREGSGANVLTF 16 TRBV9 TRBD2 TRBJ2-6 .
TGTGCCAGCCTAACGGACTACGGCAATGAGCAGTTCTTC CASLTDYGNEQFF 13 TRBV2 . TRBJ2-1 .
TGTGCCAGCAGTTTTGGGAGGGGCGACCCTAACTATGGCTACACCTTC CASSFGRGDPNYGYTF 16 TRBV28 . TRBJ1-2 .
TGTGCCAGCAGCTTAGGCGGTAACACCTACGAGCAGTACTTC CASSLGGNTYEQYF 14 TRBV11-2 . TRBJ2-7 .
TGTGCCAGCAGTCCAGCGGGAGGTCTCTCTGAGCAGTACTTC CASSPAGGLSEQYF 14 TRBV9 TRBD2 TRBJ2-7 .
TGTGCCAGCAGTGGATACAGAATGACTAACTATGGCTACACCTTC CASSGYRMTNYGYTF 15 TRBV6-1 . TRBJ1-2 .
TGTGCCAGCAGTTTTTTAGAGGGGACAATGAGCAATCAGCCCCAGCATTTT CASSFLEGTMSNQPQHF 17 TRBV28 . TRBJ1-5 .
TGCAGCGTTGCCAGCGGGAGTTCCCGCGAGCAGTACTTC CSVASGSSREQYF 13 TRBV29-1 TRBD2 TRBJ2-7 once
TGTGCCAGCAGCTTAGCTAGCCGTGAGACCCAGTACTTC CASSLASRETQYF 13 TRBV7-2 . TRBJ2-5 .
TGCGCCAGCGCCCCGGTCAGCGGATCCCACAATGAGCAGTTCTTC CASAPVSGSHNEQFF 15 TRBV5-1 . TRBJ2-1 many